This T cell receptor (beta chain) was recorded in a study of early T cells in non-severe SARS-CoV-2 infection. V dropped 2 bases and J dropped 5; count of bases not matched to a gene: 7. Germline assignment: CDR1 MNHNY and CDR2 SVGAGI (reference sequence). CDR3 length: 16 residues. The library protocol tagged individual cDNA molecules with unique molecular identifiers. TCRdb re-derived calls from the 5' RACE reads in MiXCR, one entry per CDR3 protein. The table lists 25,000 to 35,000 distinct CDR3 sequences, about 5% of them singletons. This clonotype originated in an adult who was a healthcare worker with PCR-confirmed SARS-CoV-2 infection or an uninfected control (not recorded which). Sequencing used whole blood. The chain employs TRBV6-6 and TRBJ2-5; 11 positions match TRBD1. The CDR3 reads CASSYPGQGAHETQYF. CDR3 bases: TGTGCCAGCAGTTACCCAGGACAGGGGGCGCACGAGACCCAGTACTTC.